The 7 T cell receptor beta chains presented below share a single source sample, sequenced in a study of CD8 T cells in ankylosing spondylitis. Study outcomes and limitations: Seven to nine highly homologous variants made up a TCR beta motif that seemed to typify ankylosing spondylitis blood.

TCRdb called the 5' RACE reads again in MiXCR, with one record for every CDR3 protein. In the table there are about 220,000 distinct CDR3 sequences, 6% to 8% of which are singletons. Which antigens these TCRs recognize remains unknown. Input material: blood, either unsorted or a sorted T cell fraction (not recorded which). The receptors here all came from a male donor with ankylosing spondylitis.

This clonotype was seen at least ten times. The chain carries TRBV11-1 and TRBJ2-1, with TRBD2 matching over 11 bases. Germline V gives CDR1 SGHAT, CDR2 FQDESV (reference sequence). The CDR3 extends over 20 amino acids. V lost 5 bases, J lost 4 bases, and 19 bases stayed unmatched. CDR3: CASSPRGTSGRPKQYNEQFF. The CDR3 bases are TGTGCCAGCAGCCCTCGTGGGACTAGCGGCCGACCAAAGCAATACAATGAGCAGTTCTTC.

This clonotype was recorded at least ten times. V and J are TRBV10-3 and TRBJ2-1, with D maybe TRBD1 (6 bases). Trimming left V 4 bases short and J 9 bases short, with 19 bases between. Germline V lookup: CDR1 ENHRY, CDR2 SYGVKD. The length of the CDR3 is 15 residues. The CDR3 region is CAISGSGTPEPEQFF. The DNA of the CDR3 is TGTGCCATCAGTGGCTCCGGGACACCGGAACCTGAGCAGTTCTTC.

The chain is built from TRBV7-2 and TRBJ2-1; 7 nucleotides align to TRBD2. The CDR3 is 16 residues long. CDR1 is SGHTA and CDR2 is FQGNSA in the germline V gene. V lost 0 bases and J lost 6; bases outside the gene matches: 8. In DNA form, the CDR3 reads TGTGCCAGCAGCTTAGCGACCGCGGGGGAACGCAATGAGCAGTTCTTC. Protein product: CASSLATAGERNEQFF. The variable domain in full, with the rest retrieved from reference TRBV7-2 and TRBJ2-1, is GAGVSQSPSNKVTEKGKDVELRCDPISGHTALYWYRQSLGQGLEFLIYFQGNSAPDKSGLPSDRFSAERTGGSVSTLTIQRTQQEDSAVYLCASSLATAGERNEQFFGPGTRLTVL.

This clonotype was seen at least ten times. The DNA of the CDR3 is TGCAGCGTCTCCAGTCCCTTTGGCACTGAAGCTTTCTTT. Encoded protein: CSVSSPFGTEAFF. J is TRBJ1-1 and V is TRBV29-1, with D hard to call. The CDR3 sequence is 13 residues long. V dropped 6 bases and J dropped 4 bases, with 15 bases sitting between them. Germline CDR1 reads SQVTM; CDR2 reads ANQGSEA.

This clonotype was picked up a small number of times. This chain links TRBV7-2 with TRBJ2-1; TRBD1 matches 10 bases. The CDR3 runs 16 residues. The V and J ends lost 1 base and 3 bases, in that order; junction bases with no gene match: 3. The germline CDR1 and CDR2 sequences are SGHTA and FQGNSA. As DNA, the CDR3 is TGTGCCAGCAGCTTAGAGGGACAGGGGTTCTACAATGAGCAGTTCTTC. It codes for CASSLEGQGFYNEQFF.

This clonotype was detected many times. In DNA form, the CDR3 reads TGTGCCAGCAGTTTATCGGCGGGGACAGGGAACACTGAAGCTTTCTTT. It specifies CASSLSAGTGNTEAFF. The V and J genes are TRBV27 and TRBJ1-1, with 8 nucleotides matching TRBD1. The CDR3 covers 16 residues. J gave up 1 base and V 0 bases, and 4 bases lay outside the gene matches. Germline assignment: CDR1 MNHEY and CDR2 SMNVEV (reference sequence).

The V call is TRBV29-1, the J call TRBJ2-1; 11 nucleotides agree with TRBD2. CDR1 and CDR2 from the germline V gene are SQVTM and ANQGSEA. V dropped 4 bases and J dropped 3; count of bases not matched to a gene: 5. This CDR3 comprises 15 residues. CDR3 bases: TGCAGCGTTGCTTCTAGCGGGAGGATCTACAATGAGCAGTTCTTC. Translation: CSVASSGRIYNEQFF.